Following are 3 T cell receptor beta chains from one sample sequenced in a study of T cells after yellow fever vaccination. One entry per CDR3 protein results from TCRdb running MiXCR on the 5' RACE reads. The profile covers under 550,000 distinct CDR3 sequences, with 21% appearing a single time and approximately 16% taken by the ten largest. The sample consisted of PBMCs, taken roughly 20 days after the first yellow fever vaccination. Receptors originate from a young man who received the YFV17D yellow fever vaccine.

In this sample, this clonotype turned up a few times. This sequence joins TRBV12-3 or TRBV12-4 and TRBJ2-3, with TRBD2 identical over 8 bases. Trimming removed 7 bases from V and 5 bases from J; junction bases left unmatched: 8. The CDR3 is made up of 14 amino acids. The CDR3 protein is CASTLSGEVDTQYF. The CDR3 nucleotides are TGTGCCAGCACCCTTAGCGGGGAGGTAGATACGCAGTATTTT.

This clonotype was recorded only once. The chain has TRBV4-2 and TRBJ2-3; 11 nucleotides match TRBD2. Germline CDR1 reads LGHNA; CDR2 reads YNFKEQ. The CDR3 extends over 16 amino acids. V shed 5 bases and J 4 bases; nucleotides not matched to a gene: 8. The CDR3 loop is CASSSLLAGASDTQYF. The CDR3 DNA follows: TGTGCCAGCAGCTCCCTACTAGCGGGGGCGTCAGATACGCAGTATTTT.

This chain joins TRBV7-9 and TRBJ1-5; 7 bases match TRBD1. The V segment lost 6 bases and the J segment 10 bases; nucleotides outside the gene matches: 12. This CDR3 region has 14 residues. CDR1 is SEHNR and CDR2 is FQNEAQ in the germline V gene (reference sequence). The CDR3 region is CASSHAGGREPQHF. The DNA for the CDR3 is TGTGCCAGCAGTCATGCAGGGGGTCGAGAACCCCAGCATTTT.